The sequence of this T cell receptor beta chain was determined in a study of blood T cell repertoires in COVID-19. Background on the study: Acute and convalescent COVID-19 samples came from the United States, Italy and Spain.

The authors' processing: Reference gene primers were amplified, and this amplification served to estimate nucleated cell counts. Repertoires were generated with immunoSEQ multiplex PCR, while TCRdb's copy carries only in-frame clones and drops some. V and J calls and clone size are copied from that table; D and trimming were computed from the DNA. The sample includes over 450,000 clones, approximately 92% of them seen just once. This clone came up once. Trimming removed 2 bases at V and 15 bases at J, with 17 bases between. The CDR3 runs 13 residues. The sequence derives from a man between 18 and 35 years old with COVID-19, enrolled during active disease. Sequenced sample: peripheral blood. The V gene is TRBV12-3 or TRBV12-4, the J gene TRBJ2-1; D perhaps matches TRBD1 (6 bases). The CDR3 loop is CASSLSEAGELFF. CDR3 in DNA: TGTGCCAGCAGTTTATCCGAGGCAGGGGAATTGTTCTTC.